The TCR beta chain under discussion was sequenced for a study of T cell responses to AZD1222 COVID-19 vaccine (dated by TCRdb to the early 2020s). Regarding the research as a whole: TCR sequencing was performed for 230 to 250 trial participants, of whom some 200 were given two doses of AZD1222 and some 26 were given two doses of MenACWY control vaccine. Trial participants were enrolled by age into subgroups of 18-55, 56-69 and 70-plus years, and about 150, 27 and 61 TCR-sequenced participants, respectively, were included in these subgroups. Overall results and qualifications from the work: Reportedly, close to half of the unique spike-specific TCRs recognized epitopes lying outside the regions that are mutated in the B.1.351 and B.1.1.7 variants. Participants were mostly white British, with more females than males. The authors suggested clonal diversity may have been underestimated. After two AZD1222 doses, both the breadth and the depth of spike-specific TCRs were significantly higher than at day 0 and than in MenACWY recipients. The whole spike protein was spanned by vaccine-associated CD4 TCRs, and dominant responses were seen in regions 160-218 and 743-854. In the small 56-69-year group, the increase in depth fell short of significance, most likely because of low power. Because no day 14 peak-response samples were available, the repertoires could be characterized only after the peak T cell response. Only a handful of AZD1222 recipients were SARS-CoV-2 seropositive at baseline, limiting conclusions about previously exposed vaccinees.

The CDR3 regions of human TCRbeta chains were analyzed by immunosequencing. As for the original processing: TCRs in the repertoires were compared against a reference library of SARS-CoV-2-specific TCRs that had been generated with the MIRA antigen-specificity platform. Breadth was defined as the fraction of unique TCRs that were SARS-CoV-2-associated. Depth was defined as the fraction of total T cells that were SARS-CoV-2-associated. Using the MIRA data, each spike-specific TCR was mapped to the spike region that the TCR reacts to and placed in a CD4 or CD8 class. Log10-transformed breadth and depth values were compared by one-way ANOVA with Sidak's multiple comparisons tests. TCRdb obtained this table from immuneACCESS and retained in-frame rearrangements with V and J assigned. These tables miss some clones; where compared with another copy, unresolved V genes account for less than half of the shortfall, and the remainder is unexplained. V and J calls and clone size are copied from that table; D and trimming were computed from the DNA. In this sample the table shows 15,000 to 17,000 clones, around 90% of which occur a single time. The ten largest clonotypes hold about 3% of the sample.

This clone was counted between two and nine times. Its antigen remains undetermined. No qualities accompany the bases; no much larger clone lies one base away. Reading the label with the study, this specimen's time point is: about 28 days (+/-7) after the second vaccine dose. AZD1222 recipients with second doses at about 4 weeks or about 12 weeks were pooled, because spike-specific TCR depth and breadth did not differ between schedules. Vaccinee samples came from UK trials COV001 and COV002, including a single-blind randomized controlled phase 2/3 trial of AZD1222 (ChAdOx1 nCoV-19) in healthy adults. For TCRbeta chain sequencing, PBMC samples from trial participants were taken at day 0 and at day 28 after the second dose. There are 14 amino acids in the CDR3, from cysteine to phenylalanine inclusive. Only the CDR3 DNA stays, 42 bases, in frame from base 1. The V and J ends are trimmed by 3 bases and 1 base, leaving 12 bases between them. In the germline V gene (reference sequence), CDR1 corresponds to DFQATT and CDR2 to SNEGSKA.

In this chain, TRBV20-1 is recombined with TRBJ1-1; possibly the D gene is TRBD1, per 6 matching bases. The specimen was peripheral blood, collected 28 days after the second AZD1222 dose. This clonotype was obtained from an adult who received the AZD1222 COVID-19 vaccine. The CDR3 protein is CSASTGRENTEAFF. The nucleotide sequence is given as TGCAGTGCTAGTACAGGGAGAGAGAACACTGAAGCTTTCTTT.